The clone carrying this T cell receptor (beta chain) showed up many times. Its target is not known. TCRdb reprocessed the 5' RACE reads with MiXCR, giving one entry per CDR3 protein. The profile shows tens of thousands of distinct CDR3 sequences, 3.9% of them singletons. These data come from a study of neurological immune-mediated disorders. Study-wide results and limits: Clinical and MRI features did not associate with the cluster found in multiple sclerosis patients. Among expanded clones, no CDR3 amino acid sequences were shared across subjects, a pattern suggesting private repertoires in all groups. Repertoires from 18 of 34 multiple sclerosis patients grouped phylogenetically into a related-CDR3 cluster, suggesting a possible signature.

This sequence was found in a man in his thirties or forties with multiple sclerosis. Sequencing used PBMCs.

CDR3 coding DNA: TGTGCCAGCAGTTTACAGTCCCCAGGGGCTCATGAAGCTTTCTTT. It encodes CASSLQSPGAHEAFF. The chain couples TRBV27 to TRBJ1-1, with TRBD1 as a possible D gene (6 bases). Trimming took 2 bases from V and 7 from J, leaving 17 bases between them. This CDR3 is built from 15 residues. The germline CDR1 and CDR2 sequences are MNHEY and SMNVEV (reference sequence).